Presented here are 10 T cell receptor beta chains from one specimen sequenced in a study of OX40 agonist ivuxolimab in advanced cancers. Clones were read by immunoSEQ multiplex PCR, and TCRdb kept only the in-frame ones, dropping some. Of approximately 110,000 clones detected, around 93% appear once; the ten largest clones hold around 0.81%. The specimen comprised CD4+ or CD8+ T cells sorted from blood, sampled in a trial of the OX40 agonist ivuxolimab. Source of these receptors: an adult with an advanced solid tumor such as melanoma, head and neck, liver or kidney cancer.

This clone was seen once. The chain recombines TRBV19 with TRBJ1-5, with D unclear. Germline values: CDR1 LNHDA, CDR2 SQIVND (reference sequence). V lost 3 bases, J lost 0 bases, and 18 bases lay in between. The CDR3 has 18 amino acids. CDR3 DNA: TGTGCCAGTAGTATCTCCCTTGGAAGTGTTTCTAGCAATCAGCCCCAGCATTTT. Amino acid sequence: CASSISLGSVSSNQPQHF.

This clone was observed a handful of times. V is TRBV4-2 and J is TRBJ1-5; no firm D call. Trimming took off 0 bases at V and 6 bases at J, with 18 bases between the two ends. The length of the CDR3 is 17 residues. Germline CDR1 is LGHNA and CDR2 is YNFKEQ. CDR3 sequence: CASSQDLIGPFGQPQHF. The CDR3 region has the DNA TGTGCCAGCAGCCAAGATTTAATAGGTCCGTTCGGTCAGCCCCAGCATTTT.

CDR3 loop: CASSPQGTYGYTF. The CDR3 DNA reads as TGCGCCAGCAGCCCGCAGGGGACCTATGGCTACACCTTC. This chain links TRBV5-1 with TRBJ1-2; tentatively, D is TRBD1 (6 bases). With 4 bases removed from V and 4 bases from J, the gap between germline ends came to 11 bases. The CDR3 length is 13 residues. Germline V gives CDR1 SGHRS, CDR2 YFSETQ.

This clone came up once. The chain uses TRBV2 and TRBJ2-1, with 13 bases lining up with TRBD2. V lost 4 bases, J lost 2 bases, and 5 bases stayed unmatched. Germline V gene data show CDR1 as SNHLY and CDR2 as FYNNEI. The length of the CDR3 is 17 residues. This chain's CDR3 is CASSGELAGGAYNEQFF. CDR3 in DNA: TGTGCCAGCAGTGGGGAACTAGCGGGAGGGGCCTACAATGAGCAGTTCTTC.

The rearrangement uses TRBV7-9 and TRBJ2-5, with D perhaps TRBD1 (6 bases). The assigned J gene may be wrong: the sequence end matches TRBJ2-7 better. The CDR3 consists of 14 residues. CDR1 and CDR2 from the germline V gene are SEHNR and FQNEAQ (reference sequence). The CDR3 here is CASSLQGTRYEQYF. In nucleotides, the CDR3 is TGTGCCAGCAGCCTACAGGGCACTCGCTACGAGCAGTACTTC.

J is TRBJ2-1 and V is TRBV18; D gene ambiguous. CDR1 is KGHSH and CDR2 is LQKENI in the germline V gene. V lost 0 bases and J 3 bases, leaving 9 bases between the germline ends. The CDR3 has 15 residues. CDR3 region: CASSPPSGYYNEQFF. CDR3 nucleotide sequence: TGTGCCAGCTCACCACCGTCAGGTTACTACAATGAGCAGTTCTTC.

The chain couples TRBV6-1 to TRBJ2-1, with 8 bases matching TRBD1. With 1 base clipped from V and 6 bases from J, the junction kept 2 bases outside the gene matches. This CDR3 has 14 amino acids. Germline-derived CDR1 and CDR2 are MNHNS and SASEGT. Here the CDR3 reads CASSEGGQANEQFF. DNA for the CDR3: TGTGCCAGCAGTGAAGGGGGACAGGCCAATGAGCAGTTCTTC.

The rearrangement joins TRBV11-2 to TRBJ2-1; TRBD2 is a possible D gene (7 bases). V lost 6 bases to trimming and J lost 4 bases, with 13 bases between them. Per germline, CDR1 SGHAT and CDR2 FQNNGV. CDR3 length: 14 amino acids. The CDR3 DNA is TGTGCCAGCAGGGGGGGGCCCGTGTACAATGAGCAGTTCTTC. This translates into CASRGGPVYNEQFF. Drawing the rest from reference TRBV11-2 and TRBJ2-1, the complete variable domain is EAGVAQSPRYKIIEKRQSVAFWCNPISGHATLYWYQQILGQGPKLLIQFQNNGVVDDSQLPKDRFSAERLKGVDSTLKIQPAKLEDSAVYLCASRGGPVYNEQFFGPGTRLTVL.

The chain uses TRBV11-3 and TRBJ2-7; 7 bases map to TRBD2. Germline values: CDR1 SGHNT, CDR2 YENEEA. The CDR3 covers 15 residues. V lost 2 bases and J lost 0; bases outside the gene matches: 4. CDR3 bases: TGTGCCAGCAGCTTATCTAGCGGCTCCTCCTACGAGCAGTACTTC. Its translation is CASSLSSGSSYEQYF. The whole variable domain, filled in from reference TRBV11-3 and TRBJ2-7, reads EAGVVQSPRYKIIEKKQPVAFWCNPISGHNTLYWYLQNLGQGPELLIRYENEEAVDDSQLPKDRFSAERLKGVDSTLKIQPAELGDSAVYLCASSLSSGSSYEQYFGPGTRLTVT.

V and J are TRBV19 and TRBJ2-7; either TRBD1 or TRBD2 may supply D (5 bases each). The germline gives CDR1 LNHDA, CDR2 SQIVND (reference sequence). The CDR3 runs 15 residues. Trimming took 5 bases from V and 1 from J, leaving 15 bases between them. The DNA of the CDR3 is TGTGCCAGTAGTGTTCTCCGGGACGGATCCTACGAGCAGTACTTC. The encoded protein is CASSVLRDGSYEQYF.